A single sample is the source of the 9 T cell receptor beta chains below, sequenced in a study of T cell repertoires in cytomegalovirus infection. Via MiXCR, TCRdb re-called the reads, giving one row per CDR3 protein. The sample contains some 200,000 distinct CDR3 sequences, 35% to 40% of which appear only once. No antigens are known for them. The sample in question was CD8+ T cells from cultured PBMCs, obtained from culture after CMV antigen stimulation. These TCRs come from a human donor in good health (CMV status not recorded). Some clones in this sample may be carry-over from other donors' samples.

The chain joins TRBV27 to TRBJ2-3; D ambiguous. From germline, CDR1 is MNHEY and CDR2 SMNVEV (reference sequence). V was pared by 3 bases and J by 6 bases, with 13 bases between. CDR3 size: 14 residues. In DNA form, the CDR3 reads TGTGCCAGCAGTTTTAAGTCAGTCGGGGATACGCAGTATTTT. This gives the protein CASSFKSVGDTQYF.

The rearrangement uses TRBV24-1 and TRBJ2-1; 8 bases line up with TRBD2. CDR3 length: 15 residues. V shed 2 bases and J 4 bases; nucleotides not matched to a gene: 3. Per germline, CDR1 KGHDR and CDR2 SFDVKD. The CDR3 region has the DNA TGTGCCACCAGTGATTCTAGCGGGTTTTACAATGAGCAGTTCTTC. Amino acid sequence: CATSDSSGFYNEQFF.

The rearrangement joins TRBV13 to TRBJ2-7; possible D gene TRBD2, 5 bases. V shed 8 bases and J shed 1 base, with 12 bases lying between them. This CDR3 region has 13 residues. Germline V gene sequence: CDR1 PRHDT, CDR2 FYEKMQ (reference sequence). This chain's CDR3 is CASGQRGSYEQYF. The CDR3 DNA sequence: TGTGCCAGCGGCCAGCGAGGGTCCTACGAGCAGTACTTC.

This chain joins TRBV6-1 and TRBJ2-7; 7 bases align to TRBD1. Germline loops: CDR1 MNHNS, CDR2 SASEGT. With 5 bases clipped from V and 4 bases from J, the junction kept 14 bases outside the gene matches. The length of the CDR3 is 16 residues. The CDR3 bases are TGTGCCAGCAGTTTCGGGACGGACAGGCATAGTTACGAGCAGTACTTC. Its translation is CASSFGTDRHSYEQYF.

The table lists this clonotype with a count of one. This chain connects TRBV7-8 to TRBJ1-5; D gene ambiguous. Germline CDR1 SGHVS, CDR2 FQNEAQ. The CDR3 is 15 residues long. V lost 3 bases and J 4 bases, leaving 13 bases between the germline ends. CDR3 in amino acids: CASSFDSRENQPQHF. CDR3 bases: TGTGCCAGCAGCTTCGATTCAAGAGAAAATCAGCCCCAGCATTTT.

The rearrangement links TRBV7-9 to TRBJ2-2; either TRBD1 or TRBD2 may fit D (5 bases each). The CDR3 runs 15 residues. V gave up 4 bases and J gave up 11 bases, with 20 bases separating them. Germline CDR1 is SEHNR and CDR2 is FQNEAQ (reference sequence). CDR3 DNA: TGTGCCAGCAGCTCCCGGGACGATCCCCTTAGAGAGCTGTTTTTT. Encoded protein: CASSSRDDPLRELFF.

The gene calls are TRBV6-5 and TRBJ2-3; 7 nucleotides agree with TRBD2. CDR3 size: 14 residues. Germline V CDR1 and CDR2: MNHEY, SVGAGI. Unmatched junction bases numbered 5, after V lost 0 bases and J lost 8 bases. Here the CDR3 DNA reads TGTGCCAGCAGTTACTCTGGCGGGGGAGGTACGCAGTATTTT. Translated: CASSYSGGGGTQYF.

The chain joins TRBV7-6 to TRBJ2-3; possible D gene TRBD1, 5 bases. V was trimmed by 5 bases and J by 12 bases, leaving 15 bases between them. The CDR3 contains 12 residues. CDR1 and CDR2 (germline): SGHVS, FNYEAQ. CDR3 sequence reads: CASSPYGAAQYF. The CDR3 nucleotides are TGTGCCAGCAGCCCCTATGGGGCGGCACAGTATTTT.

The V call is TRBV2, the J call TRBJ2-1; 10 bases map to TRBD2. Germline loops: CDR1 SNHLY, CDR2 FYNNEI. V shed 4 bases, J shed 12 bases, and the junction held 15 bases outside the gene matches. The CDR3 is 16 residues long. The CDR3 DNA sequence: TGTGCCAGCAGTGTAAGATTCCTAGCGGGGGCTCACTCGCAGTTCTTC. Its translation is CASSVRFLAGAHSQFF.